These 20 T cell receptor beta chains were sequenced from one sample in a study of blood T cell repertoires in COVID-19. Method: immunoSEQ multiplex PCR; TCRdb's copy keeps in-frame clones and lacks some. The table has under 130,000 clones, approximately 92% seen once. The sample was peripheral blood. These receptors all stem from a woman at least 80 years old with acute or convalescent COVID-19.

The chain employs TRBV18 and TRBJ2-3; maybe TRBD1 (5 bases). CDR1 is KGHSH and CDR2 is LQKENI in the germline V gene. V was shortened by 3 bases and J by 5 bases, with 6 bases between the two germline ends. The length of the CDR3 is 12 residues. Here the CDR3 DNA reads TGTGCCAGCTCACCCCAGGGAGATACGCAGTATTTT. Encoded protein: CASSPQGDTQYF.

This chain uses TRBV18 with TRBJ1-4; D gene unclear. The germline V and J ends were trimmed by 0 bases and 8 bases, with 7 bases remaining between them. In germline, CDR1 is KGHSH, CDR2 LQKENI. The CDR3 runs 13 residues. Here the CDR3 reads CASSPPLEEKLFF. The CDR3 nucleotides read TGTGCCAGCTCACCACCCCTGGAGGAAAAACTGTTTTTT.

V is TRBV7-6 and J is TRBJ2-4; 9 positions agree with TRBD2. Germline V lookup: CDR1 SGHVS, CDR2 FNYEAQ. V lost 5 bases, J lost 1 base, and 3 bases stayed unmatched. The CDR3 has 15 residues. The CDR3 protein is CASSPGLAAKNIQYF. The CDR3, as DNA: TGTGCCAGCAGCCCAGGACTAGCGGCCAAAAACATTCAGTACTTC.

The V call is TRBV19, the J call TRBJ2-7, with 8 positions matching TRBD1. CDR1 is LNHDA, CDR2 SQIVND, per germline (reference sequence). J lost 2 bases, V lost 6 bases, and 9 bases had no gene match. This CDR3 has 15 residues. This CDR3 is CASRPNRGETYEQYF. CDR3 coding DNA: TGTGCCAGTAGACCCAACAGGGGGGAAACCTACGAGCAGTACTTC.

The chain couples TRBV10-3 to TRBJ1-2, with a weak D call TRBD1 (6 bases). This CDR3 contains 14 residues. Trimming cost V 6 bases and J 2 bases, with 13 bases left between them. CDR1 ENHRY and CDR2 SYGVKD come from the germline V gene. DNA of the CDR3: TGTGCCATCAGCAGGGAGGGGGGGAACTATGGCTACACCTTC. Translated, it gives CAISREGGNYGYTF.

The chain carries TRBV28 and TRBJ1-5; D is possibly TRBD1 (5 bases). V was shortened by 9 bases and J by 2 bases, with 17 bases between the two germline ends. The CDR3 loop spans 15 amino acids. Germline V gives CDR1 MDHEN, CDR2 SYDVKM. This CDR3 reads CASAGDLRGNQPQHF. DNA for the CDR3: TGTGCCAGTGCTGGGGACTTGAGGGGCAATCAGCCCCAGCATTTT.

DNA of the CDR3: TGCAGTGCTAGTCCAGGGGGTGGCTACACCTTC. Translating it yields CSASPGGGYTF. V gene TRBV20-1 combines with J gene TRBJ1-2; 7 bases map to TRBD1. Losses at the gene ends were 3 bases for V and 7 bases for J; bases not matched to a gene: 2. Germline V CDR1 and CDR2: DFQATT, SNEGSKA (reference sequence). The CDR3 runs 11 residues.

The J gene is TRBJ1-1, the V gene TRBV6-2 or TRBV6-3; D not certain. With 2 bases removed from V and 2 bases from J, the gap between germline ends came to 12 bases. The CDR3 length is 15 residues. From germline, CDR1 is MNHEY and CDR2 SVGEGT. The CDR3 DNA reads TGTGCCAGCAGTTACCGGCTAGGAAAAAACACTGAAGCTTTCTTT. It translates to CASSYRLGKNTEAFF.

The CDR3 spells CASSPTGREPQHF. The CDR3 DNA is TGTGCCAGCTCACCTACAGGGAGGGAGCCCCAGCATTTT. The rearrangement uses TRBV18 and TRBJ1-5, with D maybe TRBD1 (6 bases). From germline, CDR1 is KGHSH and CDR2 LQKENI. This CDR3 region has 13 residues. V lost 3 bases, J lost 8 bases, and 11 bases lay in between.

The rearrangement links TRBV2 to TRBJ1-3; no reliable D call. Trimming removed 4 bases from V and 0 bases from J, with 7 bases in between. From germline, CDR1 is SNHLY and CDR2 FYNNEI. The CDR3 runs 14 residues. CDR3 region: CASSVSISGNTIYF. CDR3 nucleotides: TGTGCCAGCAGTGTAAGCATCTCTGGAAACACCATATATTTT. Looking up the rest from reference TRBV2 and TRBJ1-3 gives the full variable domain: EPEVTQTPSHQVTQMGQEVILRCVPISNHLYFYWYRQILGQKVEFLVSFYNNEISEKSEIFDDQFSVERPDGSNFTLKIRSTKLEDSAMYFCASSVSISGNTIYFGEGSWLTVV.

In DNA, the CDR3 is TGTGCCAGCAGCCTAATCGGACAGGGGAAAGGCTACACCTTC. Amino acids: CASSLIGQGKGYTF. This sequence joins TRBV25-1 and TRBJ1-2; 9 nucleotides agree with TRBD1. Per the germline V gene, CDR1 is MGHDK and CDR2 is SYGVNS. This CDR3 comprises 14 residues. Trimming removed 6 bases from V and 8 bases from J; junction bases left unmatched: 10.

The chain couples TRBV27 to TRBJ1-1; 11 nucleotides align to TRBD1. CDR3 length equals 18 residues. V shed 6 bases and J 6 bases; nucleotides not matched to a gene: 18. The germline gives CDR1 MNHEY, CDR2 SMNVEV (reference sequence). The CDR3 DNA reads TGTGCCAGCAGGTCAGGAGCCGGACAGGGGGCCCCCAACGCTGAAGCTTTCTTT. Its protein is CASRSGAGQGAPNAEAFF.

The chain links TRBV7-2 to TRBJ1-6; D is unresolved. From germline, CDR1 is SGHTA and CDR2 FQGNSA. There are 14 residues in the CDR3. Trimming removed 1 base at V and 10 bases at J, with 11 bases between. The DNA for the CDR3 is TGTGCCAGCAGCTTAGAGGCCAGGTTATCACCCCTCCACTTT. It encodes CASSLEARLSPLHF.

The chain carries TRBV30 and TRBJ2-7, with TRBD1 identical over 8 bases. CDR1 GTSNPN and CDR2 SVGIG come from the germline V gene (reference sequence). The CDR3 has 16 residues. The V segment lost 4 bases and the J segment 2 bases; nucleotides outside the gene matches: 13. CDR3 protein: CAWNPPRGTGPYEQYF. CDR3 nucleotides: TGTGCCTGGAACCCCCCGCGAGGGACAGGCCCCTACGAGCAGTACTTC.

The genes are TRBV9 and TRBJ2-3, with D perhaps matching TRBD2 (7 bases). The CDR3 consists of 15 residues. V dropped 2 bases and J dropped 3 bases, with 13 bases sitting between them. Germline-derived CDR1 and CDR2 are SGDLS and YYNGEE. The CDR3 DNA reads as TGTGCCAGCAGCGTCATGGGGGGGACAACAGATACGCAGTATTTT. This sequence encodes CASSVMGGTTDTQYF.

The genes are TRBV10-3 and TRBJ2-6, with 7 bases that match TRBD1. Germline CDR1 reads ENHRY; CDR2 reads SYGVKD. Unmatched junction bases numbered 13, after V lost 11 bases and J lost 0 bases. This CDR3 has 17 amino acids. CDR3 sequence (DNA): TGTGCCTCGTCGGGACAGCATACAGCCTCTGGGGCCAACGTCCTGACTTTC. Amino acid sequence: CASSGQHTASGANVLTF.

The rearrangement links TRBV18 to TRBJ2-5; D ambiguous. The CDR3 is made up of 12 amino acids. V shed 2 bases and J shed 3 bases, with 4 bases lying between them. Germline assignment: CDR1 KGHSH and CDR2 LQKENI. Written as DNA, the CDR3 is TGTGCCAGCTCACCAGCGGAAGAGACCCAGTACTTC. It encodes CASSPAEETQYF.

The chain uses TRBV18 and TRBJ2-1, with D possibly being TRBD2 (7 bases). CDR1 KGHSH and CDR2 LQKENI come from the germline V gene. V was clipped by 2 bases and J by 7 bases, with 15 bases between them. The CDR3 runs to 15 residues. The CDR3 DNA reads as TGTGCCAGCTCACCAAAGAGGGGGGGTTTGAATGAGCAGTTCTTC. It specifies CASSPKRGGLNEQFF.

The chain links TRBV19 to TRBJ1-1, with 8 bases aligning to TRBD1. Germline CDR1 LNHDA, CDR2 SQIVND (reference sequence). The ends lost 6 bases at V and 5 bases at J; junction bases unmatched: 8. The CDR3 spans 14 residues. The CDR3 DNA reads as TGTGCCAGTAGGATCCTAACAGGGGGAACTGAAGCTTTCTTT. Protein sequence: CASRILTGGTEAFF. The full variable domain, rest sourced from reference TRBV19 and TRBJ1-1, is DGGITQSPKYLFRKEGQNVTLSCEQNLNHDAMYWYRQDPGQGLRLIYYSQIVNDFQKGDIAEGYSVSREKKESFPLTVTSAQKNPTAFYLCASRILTGGTEAFFGQGTRLTVV.

Worth noting for this clone: A read error is likely here: a far larger clone is one base away. The chain is built from TRBV2 and TRBJ2-2; TRBD1 aligns across 10 bases. From germline, CDR1 is SNHLY and CDR2 FYNNEI. The CDR3 is 15 residues long. Trimming took 6 bases from V and 3 from J; bases not matched to a gene: 4. The CDR3 nucleotides read TGTGCCAGCAGCCGACAGGGGGCCGACACCGGGGAGCTGTTTTTT. It codes for CASSRQGADTGELFF.